What follows are 28 T cell receptor beta chains derived from one specimen sequenced in a study of shared clonotypes between healthy human individuals. Cells designated naive CD8 were CD45RO-negative and were positively selected for CCR7, with terminally differentiated effector memory CD45RA+ cells excluded. Assay: immunoSEQ multiplex PCR; the TCRdb copy retains only in-frame clones and omits some. The sample contains fewer than 700,000 clones, approximately 95% of which appear only once. The sequenced sample was naive CD8+ T cells sorted from blood. These receptors were obtained from a woman aged 25 to 39 in good health.

V is TRBV13 and J is TRBJ2-7, with D perhaps TRBD1 (5 bases). The germline gives CDR1 PRHDT, CDR2 FYEKMQ (reference sequence). V lost 2 bases, J lost 2 bases, and 10 bases lay in between. The CDR3 runs 14 residues. The chain's CDR3 is CASSLQGAAYEQYF. CDR3 DNA: TGTGCCAGCAGCTTACAAGGGGCGGCCTACGAGCAGTACTTC.

Here the CDR3 DNA reads TGTGCCAGCAGCCTTGGGACAGGCTTTTCTGAAGCTTTCTTT. This gives the protein CASSLGTGFSEAFF. The J gene is TRBJ1-1, the V gene TRBV27, with 8 bases fitting TRBD1. V shed 6 bases and J 6 bases; nucleotides not matched to a gene: 9. CDR1 and CDR2 from the germline V gene are MNHEY and SMNVEV (reference sequence). The CDR3 runs 14 residues.

The V call is TRBV28, the J call TRBJ1-2; D is undetermined. This CDR3 is 14 amino acids long. Germline V gene sequence: CDR1 MDHEN, CDR2 SYDVKM. With 7 bases removed from V and 3 bases from J, the gap between germline ends came to 15 bases. The DNA for the CDR3 is TGTGCCAGCACTTCGTCGCGACAAGACTATGGCTACACCTTC. Translation: CASTSSRQDYGYTF.

V gene TRBV28 combines with J gene TRBJ2-7; 12 bases align to TRBD2. Germline assignment: CDR1 MDHEN and CDR2 SYDVKM. This CDR3 contains 15 residues. V was clipped by 7 bases and J by 3 bases; unmatched bases: 7. The CDR3 coding sequence is TGTGCCAGCAACCTACTAGCGGGAGGCCTCTACGAGCAGTACTTC. Translating gives CASNLLAGGLYEQYF.

The chain uses TRBV27 and TRBJ2-1, with 10 positions matching TRBD2. This CDR3 is 17 amino acids long. V was pared by 4 bases and J by 5 bases, with 11 bases of the junction left unmatched. The V gene's germline CDR1 is MNHEY and CDR2 SMNVEV (reference sequence). CDR3 in DNA: TGTGCCAGCAGTTCAAACGATCTAGCGGGAGCCGACAATGAGCAGTTCTTC. As protein: CASSSNDLAGADNEQFF.

This sequence joins TRBV19 and TRBJ2-7; possibly TRBD2 for D (6 bases). V lost 5 bases and J lost 3, with 14 bases in between. This CDR3 is 14 amino acids long. Germline V gene data show CDR1 as LNHDA and CDR2 as SQIVND (reference sequence). In DNA form, the CDR3 reads TGTGCCAGTAGTTCCCCGGGGGAGTTCTACGAGCAGTACTTC. This sequence encodes CASSSPGEFYEQYF.

This rearrangement joins TRBV27 to TRBJ1-1; D call uncertain. V lost 3 bases, J lost 2 bases, and 13 bases lay in between. The CDR3 consists of 15 residues. Per the germline V gene, CDR1 is MNHEY and CDR2 is SMNVEV (reference sequence). The CDR3 loop is CASSFRQPINTEAFF. The CDR3 DNA reads TGTGCCAGCAGTTTCAGGCAGCCAATAAACACTGAAGCTTTCTTT.

V and J are TRBV2 and TRBJ2-5; TRBD2 might be the D (5 bases). The V gene lost 4 bases and the J gene lost 3 bases, with 12 bases spanning the gap. The germline V gene has CDR1 SNHLY and CDR2 FYNNEI. The CDR3 totals 14 residues. The CDR3 DNA is TGTGCCAGCAGTGGGCGGGTCATAAAAGAGACCCAGTACTTC. Translating gives CASSGRVIKETQYF.

This clone appeared a single time. The chain combines TRBV5-5 with TRBJ1-2; unclear D gene. The germline CDR1 and CDR2 sequences are SGHKS and YYEKEE (reference sequence). Trimming took off 0 bases at V and 5 bases at J, with 14 bases between the two ends. The CDR3 is 15 amino acids. The CDR3 here is CASSLAGNFGYGYTF. Here the CDR3 DNA reads TGTGCCAGCAGCTTGGCCGGCAATTTTGGATATGGCTACACCTTC. Combining the CDR3 with reference TRBV5-5 and TRBJ1-2 gives the whole variable domain DAGVTQSPTHLIKTRGQQVTLRCSPISGHKSVSWYQQVLGQGPQFIFQYYEKEERGRGNFPDRFSARQFPNYSSELNVNALLLGDSALYLCASSLAGNFGYGYTFGSGTRLTVV.

This clone appeared many times. Other DNA sequences in the same sample also yield this CDR3. The V call is TRBV5-4, the J call TRBJ2-5, with no clear D. The CDR3 totals 13 residues. Germline V gene data show CDR1 as SGHNT and CDR2 as YYREEE (reference sequence). Trimming removed 0 bases from V and 1 base from J, with 4 bases in between. The CDR3 here is CASSLESQETQYF. The CDR3, as DNA: TGTGCCAGCAGCTTGGAAAGCCAAGAGACCCAGTACTTC.

The V gene is TRBV28, the J gene TRBJ1-6; D is possibly TRBD1 (5 bases). CDR3 length: 14 amino acids. The germline CDR1 and CDR2 sequences are MDHEN and SYDVKM. V lost 4 bases, J lost 8 bases, and 12 bases lay in between. CDR3 protein: CASSSRTGDSPLHF. The DNA of the CDR3 is TGTGCCAGCAGTTCTCGAACAGGTGATTCACCCCTCCACTTT.

As to this clone: The junction differs from germline at one of its ends, possibly a read error. The rearrangement joins TRBV7-9 to TRBJ2-1; TRBD1 agrees at 10 bases. CDR1 is SEHNR, CDR2 FQNEAQ, per germline (reference sequence). This CDR3 contains 16 residues. The CDR3 nucleotides read TGTGCCAGCAGCCTAGCAGTGGGACAGGGGACTAATGAGCAGTTCTTC. This codes for CASSLAVGQGTNEQFF.

The chain joins TRBV27 to TRBJ2-2, with D unclear. Germline V gene lookup returns CDR1 MNHEY and CDR2 SMNVEV (reference sequence). The germline V and J ends were trimmed by 4 bases and 6 bases, with 6 bases remaining between them. CDR3 size: 12 residues. The CDR3 DNA sequence: TGTGCCAGCAGTTCCTTATCCGGGGAGCTGTTTTTT. Residues: CASSSLSGELFF.

This chain uses TRBV6-5 with TRBJ2-4; the D gene is possibly TRBD2 (7 bases). V was trimmed by 0 bases and J by 14 bases, leaving 14 bases between them. Germline CDR1 is MNHEY and CDR2 is SVGAGI. The CDR3 is 13 residues long. The CDR3 sequence is CASSYSGGGSEYF. The CDR3 region has the DNA TGTGCCAGCAGTTACTCAGGCGGGGGCTCGGAGTACTTC.

The chain is built from TRBV7-8 and TRBJ1-2; D is unclear. Germline V lookup: CDR1 SGHVS, CDR2 FQNEAQ. The length of the CDR3 is 13 residues. V was pared by 4 bases and J by 7 bases, with 13 bases between. CDR3 sequence: CASSSEGSGGYTF. As DNA, the CDR3 is TGTGCCAGCAGCTCTGAGGGCAGTGGTGGCTACACCTTC.

The chain recombines TRBV4-1 with TRBJ1-5; D unclear. Trimming pared 0 bases from V and 3 bases from J, leaving 9 bases between. Germline V gives CDR1 MGHRA, CDR2 YSYEKL. This CDR3 is built from 15 residues. This chain's CDR3 is CASSQERGLNQPQHF. CDR3 nucleotide sequence: TGCGCCAGCAGCCAAGAAAGAGGGCTCAATCAGCCCCAGCATTTT.

The chain recombines TRBV6-5 with TRBJ1-5; a possible D gene is TRBD1 (5 bases). The V and J ends lost 8 bases and 2 bases respectively, with 16 bases between them. In germline, CDR1 is MNHEY, CDR2 SVGAGI. The CDR3 is 15 amino acids. The CDR3 nucleotides read TGTGCCAGCGCCGTAGGGGCGGAGGGCAATCAGCCCCAGCATTTT. Its protein is CASAVGAEGNQPQHF.

V is TRBV19 and J is TRBJ2-7, with D possibly TRBD2 on 5 matching bases. V dropped 5 bases and J dropped 1 base, with 15 bases sitting between them. Germline values: CDR1 LNHDA, CDR2 SQIVND (reference sequence). CDR3 length: 15 residues. The CDR3 DNA sequence: TGTGCCAGTAGTGTTAGCGTAGATGGGTCCTACGAGCAGTACTTC. Translation gives CASSVSVDGSYEQYF.

The chain carries TRBV9 and TRBJ2-2; no definite D call. The germline V gene has CDR1 SGDLS and CDR2 YYNGEE. The CDR3 has 12 residues. V lost 6 bases and J 3 bases, leaving 6 bases between the germline ends. The CDR3 is CASTTYTGELFF. CDR3 in DNA: TGTGCCAGCACCACCTACACCGGGGAGCTGTTTTTT.

The chain recombines TRBV29-1 with TRBJ1-4, with 7 bases identical to TRBD1. The CDR3 loop spans 16 amino acids. Germline loops: CDR1 SQVTM, CDR2 ANQGSEA. The ends lost 0 bases at V and 3 bases at J; junction bases unmatched: 7. DNA for the CDR3: TGCAGCGTTGAAGAGGCTACAGGGGTTGCTAATGAAAAACTGTTTTTT. Its translation is CSVEEATGVANEKLFF. Based on the CDR3 plus reference TRBV29-1 and TRBJ1-4, the full variable domain is SAVISQKPSRDICQRGTSLTIQCQVDSQVTMMFWYRQQPGQSLTLIATANQGSEATYESGFVIDKFPISRPNLTFSTLTVSNMSPEDSSIYLCSVEEATGVANEKLFFGSGTQLSVL.

J is TRBJ2-7 and V is TRBV7-9; 7 bases align to TRBD1. CDR1 is SEHNR and CDR2 is FQNEAQ in the germline V gene (reference sequence). The CDR3 extends over 14 amino acids. The junction had 4 bases not matched to a gene; V was cut back by 0 bases and J by 5 bases. CDR3: CASSLAVTGNEQYF. CDR3 coding DNA: TGTGCCAGCAGCTTAGCGGTGACAGGGAACGAGCAGTACTTC.

V gene TRBV7-8 combines with J gene TRBJ1-5; D not resolved. The germline V gene encodes CDR1 SGHVS and CDR2 FQNEAQ. The CDR3 has 15 residues. Trimming removed 2 bases at V and 1 base at J, with 9 bases between. CDR3 sequence reads: CASSLPGNSNQPQHF. CDR3 bases: TGTGCCAGCAGCTTACCGGGAAACAGCAATCAGCCCCAGCATTTT.

In its sample, this clone was seen once. The rearrangement links TRBV5-8 to TRBJ2-7; 10 bases agree with TRBD1. From germline, CDR1 is SGHTS and CDR2 YDEGEE. With 3 bases clipped from V and 3 bases from J, the junction kept 3 bases outside the gene matches. The CDR3 is 14 residues long. The CDR3, as DNA: TGTGCCAGCAGCTATCGGGACAGGGGCTACGAGCAGTACTTC. The encoded protein is CASSYRDRGYEQYF.

The chain joins TRBV10-1 to TRBJ1-1; D is unresolved. V lost 2 bases, J lost 4 bases, and 8 bases lay in between. CDR1 and CDR2 (germline): WNHNN, SYGVQD (reference sequence). The CDR3 runs to 13 residues. In DNA, the CDR3 is TGCGCCAGCAGTGAGGTCTTGGGCACTGAAGCTTTCTTT. Translating it yields CASSEVLGTEAFF.

CDR3 in amino acids: CASSLGVSDGASDTQYF. Here the CDR3 DNA reads TGTGCCAGCAGTTTAGGTGTGTCGGACGGGGCCTCAGATACGCAGTATTTT. The V gene is TRBV28, the J gene TRBJ2-3, with D perhaps matching TRBD1 or TRBD2 (5 bases each). Trimming took off 2 bases at V and 4 bases at J, with 19 bases between the two ends. Germline V gene lookup returns CDR1 MDHEN and CDR2 SYDVKM. This CDR3 is 17 amino acids long.

The gene calls are TRBV19 and TRBJ2-7, with 7 positions matching TRBD2. V dropped 6 bases and J dropped 2; count of bases not matched to a gene: 4. Germline CDR1 reads LNHDA; CDR2 reads SQIVND (reference sequence). The CDR3 covers 13 residues. The CDR3 sequence is CASSPGLPYEQYF. In DNA form, the CDR3 reads TGTGCCAGTAGCCCGGGACTACCCTACGAGCAGTACTTC.

The V call is TRBV21-1, the J call TRBJ2-1; the table's D call TRBD2 went unverified against the DNA. TRBV21-1 is termed a pseudogene. This CDR3 spans 15 amino acids. The CDR3 DNA follows: TGTGCCAGCAGCAAAGCCCCAGCGGGAGATAATGAGCAGTTCTTC. This translates into CASSKAPAGDNEQFF.

Turning to this clone: This same CDR3 is encoded by further DNA sequences in the sample. V and J are TRBV9 and TRBJ2-7; D perhaps matches TRBD2 (6 bases). Germline values: CDR1 SGDLS, CDR2 YYNGEE. The V end was cut by 4 bases, the J end by 3 bases, with 8 bases between. This CDR3 has 12 residues. The CDR3: CASSPGGYEQYF. CDR3 DNA: TGTGCCAGCAGCCCCGGGGGCTACGAGCAGTACTTC.